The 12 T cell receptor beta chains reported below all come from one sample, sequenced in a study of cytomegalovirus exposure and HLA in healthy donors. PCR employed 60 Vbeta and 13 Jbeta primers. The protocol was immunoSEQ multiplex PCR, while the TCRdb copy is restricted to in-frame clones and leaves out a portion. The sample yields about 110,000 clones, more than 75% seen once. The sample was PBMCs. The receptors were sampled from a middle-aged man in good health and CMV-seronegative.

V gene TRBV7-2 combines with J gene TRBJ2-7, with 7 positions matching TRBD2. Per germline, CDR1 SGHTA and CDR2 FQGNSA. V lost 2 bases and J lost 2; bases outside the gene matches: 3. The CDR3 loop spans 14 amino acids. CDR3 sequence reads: CASSLWGGAYEQYF. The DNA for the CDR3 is TGTGCCAGCAGCTTATGGGGGGGAGCCTACGAGCAGTACTTC. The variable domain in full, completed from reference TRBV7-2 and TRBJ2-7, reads GAGVSQSPSNKVTEKGKDVELRCDPISGHTALYWYRQSLGQGLEFLIYFQGNSAPDKSGLPSDRFSAERTGGSVSTLTIQRTQQEDSAVYLCASSLWGGAYEQYFGPGTRLTVT.

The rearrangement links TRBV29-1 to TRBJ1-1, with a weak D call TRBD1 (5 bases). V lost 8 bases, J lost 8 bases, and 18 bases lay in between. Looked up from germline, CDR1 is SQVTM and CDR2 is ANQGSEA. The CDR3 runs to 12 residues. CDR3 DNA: TGCAGCTTCCGGACCCGGGCAGGGGAAGCTTTCTTT. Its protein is CSFRTRAGEAFF.

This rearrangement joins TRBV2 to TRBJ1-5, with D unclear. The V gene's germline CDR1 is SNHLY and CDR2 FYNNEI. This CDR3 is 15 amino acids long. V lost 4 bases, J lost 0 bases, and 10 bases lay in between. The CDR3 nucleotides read TGTGCCAGCAGTGGAGGCAGAAATAGCAATCAGCCCCAGCATTTT. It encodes CASSGGRNSNQPQHF.

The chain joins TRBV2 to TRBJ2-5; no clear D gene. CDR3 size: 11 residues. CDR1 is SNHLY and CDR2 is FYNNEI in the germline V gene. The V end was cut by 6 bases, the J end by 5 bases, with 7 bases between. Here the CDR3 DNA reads TGTGCCAGCAGCCTCTCGGAGACCCAGTACTTC. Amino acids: CASSLSETQYF.

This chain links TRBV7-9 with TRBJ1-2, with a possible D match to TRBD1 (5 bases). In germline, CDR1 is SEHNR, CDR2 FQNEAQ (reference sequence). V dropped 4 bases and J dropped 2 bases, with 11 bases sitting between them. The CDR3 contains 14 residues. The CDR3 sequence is CASSYLDRNYGYTF. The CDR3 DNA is TGTGCCAGCAGCTACCTAGACAGAAACTATGGCTACACCTTC.

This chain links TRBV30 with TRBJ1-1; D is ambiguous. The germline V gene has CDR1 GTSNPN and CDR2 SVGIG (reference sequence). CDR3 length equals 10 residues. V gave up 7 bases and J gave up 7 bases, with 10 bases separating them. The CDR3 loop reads CAFRQNEAFF. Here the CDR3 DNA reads TGTGCCTTCAGACAAAATGAAGCTTTCTTT.

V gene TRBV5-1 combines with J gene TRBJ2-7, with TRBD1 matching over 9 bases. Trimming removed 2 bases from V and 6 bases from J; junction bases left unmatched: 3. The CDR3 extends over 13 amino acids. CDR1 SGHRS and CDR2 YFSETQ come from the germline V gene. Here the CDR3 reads CASSFRQGGEQYF. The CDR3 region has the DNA TGCGCCAGCAGCTTCCGACAGGGGGGCGAGCAGTACTTC.

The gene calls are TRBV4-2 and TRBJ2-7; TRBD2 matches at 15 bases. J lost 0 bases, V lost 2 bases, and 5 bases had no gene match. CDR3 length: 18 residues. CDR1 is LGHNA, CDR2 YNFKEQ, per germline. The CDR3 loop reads CASSQSGLAGGHSYEQYF. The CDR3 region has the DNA TGTGCCAGCAGCCAATCAGGACTAGCGGGGGGGCACTCCTACGAGCAGTACTTC.

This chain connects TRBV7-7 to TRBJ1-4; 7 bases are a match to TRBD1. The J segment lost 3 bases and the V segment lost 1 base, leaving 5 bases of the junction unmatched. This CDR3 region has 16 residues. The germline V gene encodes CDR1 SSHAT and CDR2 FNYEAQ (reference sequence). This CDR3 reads CASSLGNQGANEKLFF. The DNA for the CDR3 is TGTGCCAGCAGCTTAGGGAATCAGGGGGCTAATGAAAAACTGTTTTTT.

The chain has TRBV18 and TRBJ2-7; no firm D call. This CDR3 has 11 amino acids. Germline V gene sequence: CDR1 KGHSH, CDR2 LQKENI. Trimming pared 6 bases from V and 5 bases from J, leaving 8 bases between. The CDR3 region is CASSSGHEQYF. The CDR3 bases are TGTGCCAGCTCCTCAGGCCACGAGCAGTACTTC.

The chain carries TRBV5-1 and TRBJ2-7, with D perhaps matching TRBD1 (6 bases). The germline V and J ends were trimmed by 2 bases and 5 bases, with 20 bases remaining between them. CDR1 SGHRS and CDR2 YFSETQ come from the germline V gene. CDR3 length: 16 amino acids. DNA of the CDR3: TGCGCCAGCAGCTTTATACTAGGGCAGGGGCAGGACGAGCAGTACTTC. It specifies CASSFILGQGQDEQYF.

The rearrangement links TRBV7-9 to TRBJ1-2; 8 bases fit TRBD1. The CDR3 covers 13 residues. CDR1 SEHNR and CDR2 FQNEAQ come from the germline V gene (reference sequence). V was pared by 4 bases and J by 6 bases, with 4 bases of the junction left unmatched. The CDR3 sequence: CASSSGQGNGYTF. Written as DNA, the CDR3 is TGTGCCAGCAGCTCCGGACAGGGCAATGGCTACACCTTC.